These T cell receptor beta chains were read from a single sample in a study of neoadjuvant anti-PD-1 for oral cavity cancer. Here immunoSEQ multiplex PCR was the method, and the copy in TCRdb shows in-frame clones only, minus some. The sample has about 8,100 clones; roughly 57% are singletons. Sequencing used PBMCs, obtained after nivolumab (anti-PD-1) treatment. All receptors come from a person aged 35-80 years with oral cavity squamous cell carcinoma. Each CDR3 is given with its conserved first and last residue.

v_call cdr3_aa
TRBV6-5 CASSLGSQRSQPQHF
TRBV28 CASGVRQGHTDTQYF
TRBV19 CASSPGTVGYEQYF
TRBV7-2 CASSHRRVSETQYF
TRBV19 CASREGIDEQFF
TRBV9 CASSPTPGAPGRNSPLHF
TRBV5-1 CASSPDTGGGNQPQHF
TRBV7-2 CASSSAGQITEAFF
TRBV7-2 CASSPGTGNYNEQFF
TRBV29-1 CSVEVNRGSGELFF
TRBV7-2 CASSLEKGSGRAVNEQFF